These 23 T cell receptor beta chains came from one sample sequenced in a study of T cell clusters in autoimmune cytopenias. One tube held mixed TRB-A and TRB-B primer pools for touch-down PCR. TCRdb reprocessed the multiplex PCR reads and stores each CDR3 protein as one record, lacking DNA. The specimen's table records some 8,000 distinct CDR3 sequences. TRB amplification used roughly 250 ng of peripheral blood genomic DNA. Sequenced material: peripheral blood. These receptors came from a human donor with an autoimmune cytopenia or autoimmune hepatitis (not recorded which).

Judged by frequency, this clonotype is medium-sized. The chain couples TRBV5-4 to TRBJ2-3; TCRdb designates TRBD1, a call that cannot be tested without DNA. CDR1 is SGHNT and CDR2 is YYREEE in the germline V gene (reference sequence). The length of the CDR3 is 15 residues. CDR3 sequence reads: CASSKGGPQWDTQYF.

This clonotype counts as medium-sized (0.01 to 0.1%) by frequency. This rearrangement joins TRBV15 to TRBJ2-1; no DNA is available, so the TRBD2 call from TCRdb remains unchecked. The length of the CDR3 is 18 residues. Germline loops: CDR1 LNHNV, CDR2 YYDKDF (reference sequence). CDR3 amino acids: CATSRFSPSSDSYNEQFF.

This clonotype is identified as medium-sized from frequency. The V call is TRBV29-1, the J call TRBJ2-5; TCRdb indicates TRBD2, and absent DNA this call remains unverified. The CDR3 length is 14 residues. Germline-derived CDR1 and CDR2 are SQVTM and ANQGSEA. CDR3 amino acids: CSVAPAGVGETQYF.

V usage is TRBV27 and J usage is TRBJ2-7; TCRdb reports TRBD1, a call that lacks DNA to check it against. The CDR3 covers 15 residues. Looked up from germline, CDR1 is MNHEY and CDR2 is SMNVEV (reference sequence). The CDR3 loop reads CASRAGTGTGGEQYF.

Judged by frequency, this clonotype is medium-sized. This CDR3 reads CASSELGRRGELFF. V usage is TRBV6-1 and J usage is TRBJ2-2; TCRdb picks TRBD2, but there is no DNA to check that call. The CDR3 length is 14 residues. Germline V lookup: CDR1 MNHNS, CDR2 SASEGT.

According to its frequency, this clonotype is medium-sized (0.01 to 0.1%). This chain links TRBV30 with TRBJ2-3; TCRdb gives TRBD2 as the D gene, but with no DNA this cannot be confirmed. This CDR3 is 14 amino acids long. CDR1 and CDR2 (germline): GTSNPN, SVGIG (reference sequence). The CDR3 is CARSLSEWADTQYF.

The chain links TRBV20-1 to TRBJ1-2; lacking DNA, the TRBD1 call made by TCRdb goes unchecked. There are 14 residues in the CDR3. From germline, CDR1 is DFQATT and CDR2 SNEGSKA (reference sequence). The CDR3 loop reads CSATGDRGVVGYTF.

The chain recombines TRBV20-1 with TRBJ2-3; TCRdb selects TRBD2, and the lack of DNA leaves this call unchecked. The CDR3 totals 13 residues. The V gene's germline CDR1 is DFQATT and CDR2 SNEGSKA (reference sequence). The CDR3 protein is CSAQRGTTDTQYF.

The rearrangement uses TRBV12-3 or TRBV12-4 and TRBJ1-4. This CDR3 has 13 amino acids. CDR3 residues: CASSKSGREKLFF.

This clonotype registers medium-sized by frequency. CDR3 protein: CASSDQELAGGTGELFF. The V gene is TRBV12-3 or TRBV12-4, the J gene TRBJ2-2; TCRdb designates TRBD2, a call that cannot be tested without DNA. This CDR3 is 17 amino acids long.

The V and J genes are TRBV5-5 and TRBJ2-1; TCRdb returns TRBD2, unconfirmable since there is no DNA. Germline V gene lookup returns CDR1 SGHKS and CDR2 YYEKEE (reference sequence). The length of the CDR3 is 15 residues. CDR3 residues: CASRPGTDSYNEQFF.

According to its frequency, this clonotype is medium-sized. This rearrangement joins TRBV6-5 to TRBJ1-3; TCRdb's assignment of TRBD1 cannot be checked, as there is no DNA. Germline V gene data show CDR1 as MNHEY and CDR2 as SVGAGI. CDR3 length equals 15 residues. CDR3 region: CASSYLGQTGNTIYF.

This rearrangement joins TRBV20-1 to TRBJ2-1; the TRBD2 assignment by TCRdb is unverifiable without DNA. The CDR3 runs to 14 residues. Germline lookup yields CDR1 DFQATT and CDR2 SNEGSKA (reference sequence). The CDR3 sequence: CSALAGGVGNEQFF.

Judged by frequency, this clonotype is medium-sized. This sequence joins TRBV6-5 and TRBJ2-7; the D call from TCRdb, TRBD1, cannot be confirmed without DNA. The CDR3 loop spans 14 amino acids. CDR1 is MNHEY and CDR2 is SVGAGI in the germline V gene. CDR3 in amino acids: CASSPWDRVGEQYF.

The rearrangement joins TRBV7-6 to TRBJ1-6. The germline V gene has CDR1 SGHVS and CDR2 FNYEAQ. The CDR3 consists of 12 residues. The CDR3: CASSFSNSPLHF. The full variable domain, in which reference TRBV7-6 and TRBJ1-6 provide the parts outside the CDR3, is GAGVSQSPRYKVTKRGQDVALRCDPISGHVSLYWYRQALGQGPEFLTYFNYEAQQDKSGLPNDRFSAERPEGSISTLTIQRTEQRDSAMYRCASSFSNSPLHFGNGTRLTVT.

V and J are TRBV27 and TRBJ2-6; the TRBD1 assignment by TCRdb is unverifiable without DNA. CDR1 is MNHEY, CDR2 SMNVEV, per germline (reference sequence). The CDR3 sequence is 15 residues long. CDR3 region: CASRRGGSGANVLTF.

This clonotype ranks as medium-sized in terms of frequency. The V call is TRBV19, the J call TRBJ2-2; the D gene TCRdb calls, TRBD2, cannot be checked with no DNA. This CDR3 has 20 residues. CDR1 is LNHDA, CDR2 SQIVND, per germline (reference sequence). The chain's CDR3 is CASSLLPQASGRALYGELFF.

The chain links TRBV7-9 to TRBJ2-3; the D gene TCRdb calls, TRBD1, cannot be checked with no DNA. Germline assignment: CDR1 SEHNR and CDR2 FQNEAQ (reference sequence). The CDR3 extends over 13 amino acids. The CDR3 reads CASSPRGTDTQYF.

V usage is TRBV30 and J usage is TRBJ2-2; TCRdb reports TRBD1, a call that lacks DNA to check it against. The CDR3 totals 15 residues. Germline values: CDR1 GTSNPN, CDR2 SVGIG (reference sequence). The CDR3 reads CAWSGGQGRTGELFF.

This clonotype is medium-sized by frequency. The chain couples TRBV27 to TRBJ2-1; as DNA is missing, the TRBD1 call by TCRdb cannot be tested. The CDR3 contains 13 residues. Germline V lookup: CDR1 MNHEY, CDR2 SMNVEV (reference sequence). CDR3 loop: CASSFRDRGEQFF.

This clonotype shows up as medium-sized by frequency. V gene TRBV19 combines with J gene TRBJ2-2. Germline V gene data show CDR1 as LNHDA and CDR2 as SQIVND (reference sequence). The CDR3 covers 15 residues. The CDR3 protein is CASSTDKLFTGELFF.

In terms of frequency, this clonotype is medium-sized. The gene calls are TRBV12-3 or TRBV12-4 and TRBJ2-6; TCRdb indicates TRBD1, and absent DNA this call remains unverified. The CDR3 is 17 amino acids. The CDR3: CASTLSFGGSGANVLTF.

The CDR3 loop is CASSYSRRQNTEAFF. The rearrangement joins TRBV6-1 to TRBJ1-1. CDR3 length: 15 residues. Germline assignment: CDR1 MNHNS and CDR2 SASEGT.